These T cell receptor beta chains were read from a single sample in a study of shared clonotypes between healthy human individuals. Profiled with immunoSEQ multiplex PCR; TCRdb holds only in-frame clones, not every one. The sample lists a few million clones; around 93% were seen once. The sample was naive CD4+ T cells from PBMCs. The receptor set was obtained from a man between 18 and 35 years old in good health. Some clones in this sample may be carry-over from other donors' samples. CDR3s include the opening cysteine and the closing phenylalanine or tryptophan. D genes are given only for firm matches. Some rows mark clone size as missing; the rest say once, few, many or name a class of expanded clone.

.	TRBV5-1	.	TRBJ2-2	TGCGCCAGCAGCGTCAGACGGACAATCGCAGCCGGGGAGCTGTTTTTT	CASSVRRTIAAGELFF
TRBD1	TRBV5-8	.	TRBJ1-5	TGTGCCAGCAGCTTGTACAGGGGTAGCAATCAGCCCCAGCATTTT	CASSLYRGSNQPQHF
TRBD2	TRBV5-1	.	TRBJ2-1	TGCGCCAGCAGCTTACCTAGCGGACTGTACAATGAGCAGTTCTTC	CASSLPSGLYNEQFF
TRBD2	TRBV7-2	.	TRBJ2-1	TGTGCCAGCAGCCCCCTACGAGCTAGCGGATACAATGAGCAGTTCTTC	CASSPLRASGYNEQFF
TRBD1	TRBV7-9	.	TRBJ2-7	TGTGCCAGCAGCTTAGGGGGACAGGGAAGCTCCTACGAGCAGTACTTC	CASSLGGQGSSYEQYF
.	TRBV5-4	once	TRBJ1-2	TGTGCCAGCAGCTTGGAGGTCAGGGGCTACACCTTC	CASSLEVRGYTF
TRBD1	TRBV6-5	.	TRBJ1-6	TGTGCCAGCAGTTACTCGAACAGGGGGCTACGGCCCCTCCACTTT	CASSYSNRGLRPLHF
TRBD1	TRBV11-2	.	TRBJ1-1	TGTGCCAGCAGCCTCGGACAGGCAAACACTGAAGCTTTCTTT	CASSLGQANTEAFF
TRBD2	TRBV7-2	.	TRBJ2-7	TGTGCCAGCAGCATCTCTAGCGGGAGGGCCGCCGAGCAGTACTTC	CASSISSGRAAEQYF
.	TRBV7-3	.	TRBJ2-1	TGTGCCAGCAGCTTAGATCCCTACAATGAGCAGTTCTTC	CASSLDPYNEQFF
.	TRBV7-8	once	TRBJ1-2	TGTGCCAGCAGCTTAGGCGGGGGCGGTGGCTACACCTTC	CASSLGGGGGYTF
.	TRBV6-6	.	TRBJ2-3	TGTGCCAGCAGTCACAGGACGGCGGGGATGGATACGCAGTATTTT	CASSHRTAGMDTQYF
TRBD2	TRBV28	.	TRBJ2-2	TGTGCCAGCGGGGGTCTAGCGGGAGGGCCAGGGAACACCGGGGAGCTGTTTTTT	CASGGLAGGPGNTGELFF
.	TRBV28	.	TRBJ2-1	TGTGCCAGCAGTATGTTCAGGGAGAAGGTGAATGAGCAGTTCTTC	CASSMFREKVNEQFF
TRBD1	TRBV6-5	once	TRBJ2-3	TGTGCCAGCAGCGGGACAGATAGCACAGATACGCAGTATTTT	CASSGTDSTDTQYF
TRBD1	TRBV2	.	TRBJ2-2	TGTGCCAGCAGGTTGGGACGGAGGACAGGGAACACCGGGGAGCTGTTTTTT	CASRLGRRTGNTGELFF
.	TRBV28	.	TRBJ1-5	TGTGCCAGCAGTTTCGGCCCGGGAGGCGGGAATAGCAATCAGCCCCAGCATTTT	CASSFGPGGGNSNQPQHF
TRBD1	TRBV6-5	.	TRBJ1-1	TGTGCCAGCAGTTGGGGGGACAGCAGGAACACTGAAGCTTTCTTT	CASSWGDSRNTEAFF
.	TRBV19	once	TRBJ2-2	TGTGCCAGTAGTTGGAGGGGGCAAAGTATGGGCGGGGAGCTGTTTTTT	CASSWRGQSMGGELFF
TRBD2	TRBV7-3	.	TRBJ2-3	TGTGCCAGCAGCTTAGGACTAGCGGGAGCTCCAGATACGCAGTATTTT	CASSLGLAGAPDTQYF